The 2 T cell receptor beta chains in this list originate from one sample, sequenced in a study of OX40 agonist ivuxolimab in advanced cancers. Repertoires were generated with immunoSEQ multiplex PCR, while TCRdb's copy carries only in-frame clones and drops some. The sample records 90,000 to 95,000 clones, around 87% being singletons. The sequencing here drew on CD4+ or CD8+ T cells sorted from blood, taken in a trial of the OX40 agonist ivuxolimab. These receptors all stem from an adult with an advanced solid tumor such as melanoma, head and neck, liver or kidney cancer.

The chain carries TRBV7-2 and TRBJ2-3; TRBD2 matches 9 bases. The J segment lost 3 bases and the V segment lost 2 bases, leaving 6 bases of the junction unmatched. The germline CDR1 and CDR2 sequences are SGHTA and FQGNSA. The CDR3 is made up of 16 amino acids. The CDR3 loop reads CASSLLRGRATDTQYF. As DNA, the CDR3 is TGTGCCAGCAGCTTATTGCGCGGGAGGGCAACAGATACGCAGTATTTT.

The DNA for the CDR3 is TGTGCCAGCAGCCGGGGCAAGGACAATGAGCAGTTCTTC. Protein: CASSRGKDNEQFF. The chain has TRBV11-3 and TRBJ2-1; the D call may be TRBD1 or TRBD2 (5 bases each). Trimming left V 5 bases short and J 5 bases short, with 10 bases between. This CDR3 is 13 amino acids long. From germline, CDR1 is SGHNT and CDR2 YENEEA.